This T cell receptor beta chain was observed in a study of response to subunit inactivated influenza vaccine. Study-level points and caveats: There was a suggestion from the authors that each seasonal influenza vaccination recruits few new T cells.

This clonotype was seen many times. Antigen specificity is unknown. Each CDR3 protein is one row after TCRdb ran MiXCR on the RT-PCR reads. Of 500,000 to 600,000 distinct CDR3 sequences in the sample, about an eighth are singletons; the top ten hold around 12%. V was cut by 5 bases and J by 10 bases, with 15 bases left in between. Germline lookup yields CDR1 SQVTM and CDR2 ANQGSEA. CDR3 size: 12 residues. The sequencing used PBMCs from blood, collected roughly 6 weeks after vaccination. This receptor was identified in a man in his fifties or sixties who received an inactivated influenza vaccine. The chain links TRBV29-1 to TRBJ2-1, with TRBD1 as a possible D gene (5 bases). For the CDR3, the DNA is TGCAGCGTTTTTCCAATATCAGGGGAGCAGTTCTTC. Translation: CSVFPISGEQFF.